This TCR beta chain was recovered during a study of identical twins. Broader study findings: For cord blood, abundant beta clonotypes had fewer insertions, unlike memory repertoires, which showed none.

With template switching, a universal primer site was added, and the cDNA carried unique molecular identifiers. TCRdb passed the 5' RACE reads through MiXCR, listing each CDR3 protein once. Of 350,000 or so distinct CDR3 sequences listed, approximately 8.8% are singletons. This clonotype has a handful of counts. Its antigen is unidentified. Trimming cost V 3 bases and J 6 bases, with 17 bases left between them. The CDR3 runs 14 residues. The germline CDR1 and CDR2 sequences are DFQATT and SNEGSKA (reference sequence). This sequence was found in a woman aged 45-65 years in good health. The sequenced sample consisted of naive T cells sorted from blood. This rearrangement joins TRBV20-1 to TRBJ1-2; possible D gene TRBD1, 5 bases. The CDR3 region has the DNA TGCAGTGCTAGTTTCAGGGAACCCCCGGATGGCTACACCTTC. Its protein is CSASFREPPDGYTF.